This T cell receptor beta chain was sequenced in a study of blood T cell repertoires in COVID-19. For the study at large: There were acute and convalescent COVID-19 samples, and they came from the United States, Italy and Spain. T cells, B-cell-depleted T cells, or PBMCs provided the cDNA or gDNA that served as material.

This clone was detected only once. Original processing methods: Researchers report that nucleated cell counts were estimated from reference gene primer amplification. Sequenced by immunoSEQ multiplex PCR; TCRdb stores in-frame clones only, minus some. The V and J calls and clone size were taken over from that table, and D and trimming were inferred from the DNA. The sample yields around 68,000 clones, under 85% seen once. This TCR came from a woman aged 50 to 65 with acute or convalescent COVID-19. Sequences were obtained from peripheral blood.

Written as DNA, the CDR3 is TGTGCCAGCAGCTCCGGGACAGGGCTCGGCTACACCTTC. As protein: CASSSGTGLGYTF. The chain links TRBV7-3 to TRBJ1-2; TRBD1 matches 9 bases. Germline V gene data show CDR1 as SGHTA and CDR2 as FQGTGA. The ends lost 4 bases at V and 8 bases at J; junction bases unmatched: 5. The CDR3 sequence is 13 residues long.